The 15 T cell receptor beta chains reported below all come from one sample, sequenced in a study of cytomegalovirus exposure and HLA in healthy donors. PCR used 60 Vbeta primers and 13 Jbeta primers. Assay used: immunoSEQ multiplex PCR; TCRdb lists only in-frame clones, some missing. The top ten hold over 12% of the sample, which has about 210,000 clones, about 80% seen once. The specimen sequenced was PBMCs. These TCRs come from a woman aged 25 to 39 in good health and CMV-seropositive.

The chain recombines TRBV6-5 with TRBJ2-1; 13 bases line up with TRBD2. Germline-derived CDR1 and CDR2 are MNHEY and SVGAGI. The ends lost 9 bases at V and 9 bases at J; junction bases unmatched: 5. The CDR3 length is 13 residues. As DNA, the CDR3 is TGTGCCAGTCGGACTAGCGGGAGAGGTGAGCAGTTCTTC. Its translation: CASRTSGRGEQFF.

The chain is built from TRBV19 and TRBJ2-7; the match to TRBD2 covers 8 bases. The CDR3 consists of 15 residues. Germline V gene data show CDR1 as LNHDA and CDR2 as SQIVND (reference sequence). Trimming cost V 3 bases and J 3 bases; bases outside gene matches: 7. For the CDR3, the DNA is TGTGCCAGTAGTATGGGGACTAGTCTTCTCTACGAGCAGTACTTC. Translated, it gives CASSMGTSLLYEQYF.

The V gene is TRBV19, the J gene TRBJ2-2; D is unresolved. CDR1 is LNHDA and CDR2 is SQIVND in the germline V gene (reference sequence). Trimming cost V 3 bases and J 3 bases, with 8 bases left between them. The CDR3 is made up of 14 amino acids. In nucleotides, the CDR3 is TGTGCCAGTAGTATTCCAGGCTACACCGGGGAGCTGTTTTTT. The encoded protein is CASSIPGYTGELFF.

In DNA, the CDR3 is TGTGCCAGCAGCTTGGCAGGGACAGACCTTAATTCACCCCTCCACTTT. Protein sequence: CASSLAGTDLNSPLHF. J is TRBJ1-6 and V is TRBV5-5; TRBD1 matches at 7 bases. Trimming cost V 0 bases and J 6 bases; bases outside gene matches: 6. The CDR3 sequence is 16 residues long. Germline V gives CDR1 SGHKS, CDR2 YYEKEE (reference sequence).

The V call is TRBV10-3, the J call TRBJ2-2, with D possibly matching TRBD1 (9 bases). This CDR3 comprises 17 residues. V lost 3 bases to trimming and J lost 4 bases, with 18 bases between them. The germline V gene encodes CDR1 ENHRY and CDR2 SYGVKD. CDR3 DNA: TGTGCCATCAGTGACGGGGGGGGGACAGGGAGCACCGGGGAGCTGTTTTTT. Translation: CAISDGGGTGSTGELFF.

The chain couples TRBV5-1 to TRBJ2-1, with 13 bases lining up with TRBD2. Germline V lookup: CDR1 SGHRS, CDR2 YFSETQ. This CDR3 is built from 15 residues. After removal of 0 bases from V and 7 bases from J, the junction contained 1 base not matched to a gene. CDR3 sequence (DNA): TGCGCCAGCAGCTTGGGGACTAGCGGGAGTAATGAGCAGTTCTTC. It translates to CASSLGTSGSNEQFF. Complete variable domain (other parts from reference TRBV5-1 and TRBJ2-1): KAGVTQTPRYLIKTRGQQVTLSCSPISGHRSVSWYQQTPGQGLQFLFEYFSETQRNKGNFPGRFSGRQFSNSRSEMNVSTLELGDSALYLCASSLGTSGSNEQFFGPGTRLTVL.

The V and J genes are TRBV5-1 and TRBJ2-1; D is possibly TRBD2 (5 bases). The germline CDR1 and CDR2 sequences are SGHRS and YFSETQ. This CDR3 contains 15 residues. The V and J ends lost 1 base and 8 bases respectively, with 16 bases between them. CDR3 residues: CASSLTGSIGDEQFF. CDR3 DNA: TGCGCCAGCAGCTTGACGGGGTCGATCGGGGATGAGCAGTTCTTC. Drawing the rest from reference TRBV5-1 and TRBJ2-1, the complete variable domain is KAGVTQTPRYLIKTRGQQVTLSCSPISGHRSVSWYQQTPGQGLQFLFEYFSETQRNKGNFPGRFSGRQFSNSRSEMNVSTLELGDSALYLCASSLTGSIGDEQFFGPGTRLTVL.

The chain employs TRBV11-2 and TRBJ1-1; a weak D match, TRBD1 (5 bases). V lost 3 bases and J 6 bases, leaving 14 bases between the germline ends. CDR3 size: 14 residues. The V gene's germline CDR1 is SGHAT and CDR2 FQNNGV. As DNA, the CDR3 is TGTGCCAGCAGCTTGTGGGGCAGCCCGGCTGAAGCTTTCTTT. Its protein product is CASSLWGSPAEAFF. Complete variable domain (other parts from reference TRBV11-2 and TRBJ1-1): EAGVAQSPRYKIIEKRQSVAFWCNPISGHATLYWYQQILGQGPKLLIQFQNNGVVDDSQLPKDRFSAERLKGVDSTLKIQPAKLEDSAVYLCASSLWGSPAEAFFGQGTRLTVV.

The chain joins TRBV13 to TRBJ1-2, with 7 bases fitting TRBD1. The CDR3 has 14 amino acids. Unmatched junction bases numbered 12, after V lost 9 bases and J lost 5 bases. CDR1 and CDR2 from the germline V gene are PRHDT and FYEKMQ (reference sequence). This CDR3 is CASKYWTGQYGYTF. CDR3 nucleotide sequence: TGTGCCAGTAAATACTGGACAGGACAGTATGGCTACACCTTC. Together with reference TRBV13 and TRBJ1-2, the CDR3 gives the full variable domain: AAGVIQSPRHLIKEKRETATLKCYPIPRHDTVYWYQQGPGQDPQFLISFYEKMQSDKGSIPDRFSAQQFSDYHSELNMSSLELGDSALYFCASKYWTGQYGYTFGSGTRLTVV.

The chain uses TRBV7-6 and TRBJ2-2; TRBD2 matches 10 bases. Trimming cost V 1 base and J 4 bases; bases outside gene matches: 3. The germline gives CDR1 SGHVS, CDR2 FNYEAQ. The CDR3 contains 16 residues. The CDR3 loop is CASSLVVAGGTGELFF. The DNA for the CDR3 is TGTGCCAGCAGCTTAGTTGTAGCGGGGGGCACCGGGGAGCTGTTTTTT.

This chain links TRBV7-9 with TRBJ2-2; the D gene is possibly TRBD2 (6 bases). Germline values: CDR1 SEHNR, CDR2 FQNEAQ (reference sequence). This CDR3 spans 18 amino acids. Trimming left V 5 bases short and J 1 base short, with 20 bases between. As DNA, the CDR3 is TGTGCCAGCAGCACCCAAATTTGGGGGGTTCAGAACACCGGGGAGCTGTTTTTT. Amino acid sequence: CASSTQIWGVQNTGELFF.

The gene calls are TRBV4-1 and TRBJ1-5; D possibly corresponds to TRBD1 (5 bases). The CDR3 contains 15 residues. Per the germline V gene, CDR1 is MGHRA and CDR2 is YSYEKL. V was trimmed by 5 bases and J by 3 bases, leaving 14 bases between them. DNA for the CDR3: TGCGCCAGCAGCTTAGAGGCCAGGGCCAATCAGCCCCAGCATTTT. Encoded protein: CASSLEARANQPQHF.

CDR3 DNA sequence: TGTGCCAGCCGGGACAGCCTGGGCTATGGCTACACCTTC. Residues: CASRDSLGYGYTF. V usage is TRBV4-2 and J usage is TRBJ1-2, with TRBD1 identical over 7 bases. The CDR3 covers 13 residues. Germline V gives CDR1 LGHNA, CDR2 YNFKEQ. Losses at the gene ends were 8 bases for V and 4 bases for J; bases not matched to a gene: 7.

V gene TRBV30 combines with J gene TRBJ2-7, with 8 bases matching TRBD2. CDR3 size: 14 residues. V trimming: 5 bases; J trimming: 6 bases; junction bases outside the gene matches: 12. Germline V CDR1 and CDR2: GTSNPN, SVGIG (reference sequence). The CDR3 nucleotides are TGTGCCTGGGCAGGGAGCGGGAGTTCTCGCGAGCAGTACTTC. It is translated as CAWAGSGSSREQYF. The whole variable domain, remainder taken from reference TRBV30 and TRBJ2-7, is SQTIHQWPATLVQPVGSPLSLECTVEGTSNPNLYWYRQAAGRGLQLLFYSVGIGQISSEVPQNLSASRPQDRQFILSSKKLLLSDSGFYLCAWAGSGSSREQYFGPGTRLTVT.

The chain carries TRBV2 and TRBJ1-1; possibly TRBD1 for D (5 bases). The germline V gene encodes CDR1 SNHLY and CDR2 FYNNEI. CDR3 length: 13 residues. With 6 bases removed from V and 4 bases from J, the gap between germline ends came to 12 bases. CDR3 loop: CASRGPVGTEAFF. In DNA form, the CDR3 reads TGTGCCAGCAGGGGGCCCGTGGGCACTGAAGCTTTCTTT.